This T cell receptor (beta chain) was recorded in a study of tissue T cells after allogeneic stem cell transplantation. This table comes from immunoSEQ multiplex PCR, and its TCRdb copy is limited to in-frame clones, with some not included. The table records tens of thousands of clones, roughly 87% of them present only once. This receptor was obtained from a woman aged 18 to 50 who later had graft-versus-host disease after an allogeneic stem cell transplant. The specimen comprised blood, sampled before transplantation.

The CDR3 DNA reads as TGTGCCAGCAGCCAAGCGCGTAGTGGGATGAACACTGAAGCTTTCTTT. It is translated as CASSQARSGMNTEAFF. The chain combines TRBV3-1 (or the pseudogene TRBV3-2) with TRBJ1-1, with D unclear. V was shortened by 1 base and J by 0 bases, with 12 bases between the two germline ends. The CDR3 spans 16 residues. Germline V gene lookup returns CDR1 LGHDT and CDR2 YNNKEL (reference sequence).